The clone carrying this TCR beta chain turned up a few times. A single record per CDR3 protein comes from TCRdb applying MiXCR to the 5' RACE reads. The sample has 100,000 or so distinct CDR3 sequences; 7.5% to 10% are singletons. This sample was taken from a study of T cells after yellow fever vaccination. The sequencing used CD8+ T cells not binding an NS4B(214-222) dextramer, sorted from PBMCs, collected roughly 15 days after the first yellow fever vaccination. The sequence came from a man between 18 and 35 years old who received the YFV17D yellow fever vaccine.

The CDR3 sequence: CASSLYLGTENEKLFF. CDR3 in DNA: TGTGCCAGCAGCTTATACCTCGGGACAGAAAATGAAAAACTGTTTTTT. The rearrangement joins TRBV7-9 to TRBJ1-4; 7 bases fit TRBD1. Germline V gene data show CDR1 as SEHNR and CDR2 as FQNEAQ (reference sequence). The CDR3 length is 16 residues. V lost 2 bases to trimming and J lost 5 bases; unmatched junction nucleotides: 8.